What follows describes a single T cell receptor beta chain. Its antigen is not identified. This sample was taken from a study of cytomegalovirus exposure and HLA in healthy donors. Whole-study context: Falling in the Caucasian-associated ancestry cluster were about four fifths of approximately 410 genotyped donors. Regarding the study as a whole: The authors considered a cluster of highly shared sequence variants likely to be a sequencing artifact.

CDR1 SGHTA and CDR2 FQGTGA come from the germline V gene. The CDR3 spans 13 residues. V was cut by 0 bases and J by 6 bases, with 9 bases left in between. In the PCR, 60 Vbeta and 13 Jbeta primers were used. Measured with immunoSEQ multiplex PCR; TCRdb has only the in-frame clones, and not every one. The sample includes about 140,000 clones, around 72% of them seen just once. V and J are TRBV7-3 and TRBJ2-7, with D hard to call. This receptor was identified in a human donor in good health. Sequenced material: PBMCs. The CDR3, as DNA: TGTGCCAGCAGCTTAACCACTTTGTCCGAGCAGTACTTC. Its translation: CASSLTTLSEQYF.